Following are 28 T cell receptor beta chains from one sample sequenced in a study of T cells in localized non-small cell lung cancer. Produced via immunoSEQ multiplex PCR; TCRdb's table is partial and in-frame only. The sample yields 6,500 or so clones, around 49% seen once. Sequenced here: lymph node tissue, sampled before any cancer treatment. The receptor set was obtained from a man aged 35-69 years with stage I lung adenocarcinoma.

The chain links TRBV29-1 to TRBJ2-3, with D possibly TRBD1 on 5 matching bases. Germline V gene sequence: CDR1 SQVTM, CDR2 ANQGSEA. The CDR3 contains 13 residues. The V end was cut by 3 bases, the J end by 0 bases, with 7 bases between. The CDR3 DNA is TGCAGCGTTGAGAAGGGGAGCACAGATACGCAGTATTTT. Translation: CSVEKGSTDTQYF.

The chain combines TRBV18 with TRBJ2-5, with D perhaps given as TRBD1 or TRBD2 (5 bases each). The CDR3 sequence is 14 residues long. CDR1 is KGHSH, CDR2 LQKENI, per germline. Trimming left V 0 bases short and J 5 bases short, with 10 bases between. CDR3 amino acids: CASSPPTGRETQYF. The DNA for the CDR3 is TGTGCCAGCTCACCACCTACGGGGCGGGAGACCCAGTACTTC.

The V call is TRBV30, the J call TRBJ2-5, with 8 bases aligning to TRBD1. The CDR3 totals 13 residues. V shed 3 bases and J 7 bases; nucleotides not matched to a gene: 7. Germline V gene data show CDR1 as GTSNPN and CDR2 as SVGIG (reference sequence). CDR3 region: CAWRATGEGTQYF. In nucleotides, the CDR3 is TGTGCCTGGAGGGCGACAGGGGAAGGGACCCAGTACTTC.

This clone was picked up a small number of times. At one end the junction does not follow the germline gene, possibly because of a read error. The rearrangement uses TRBV10-3 and TRBJ1-5; D is unclear. Germline-derived CDR1 and CDR2 are ENHRY and SYGVKD. The length of the CDR3 is 12 residues. The CDR3 is CASSEPLTSQHF. The CDR3, as DNA: TGTGCCAGCAGTGAGCCGTTAACGTCCCAGCATTTT.

The chain links TRBV15 to TRBJ2-7; D not resolved. Germline V gene lookup returns CDR1 LNHNV and CDR2 YYDKDF (reference sequence). The CDR3 has 14 residues. V lost 5 bases and J 5 bases, leaving 16 bases between the germline ends. CDR3 DNA sequence: TGTGCCACCAGCCGCCTGGTAGGTTTCGACGAGCAGTACTTC. Protein product: CATSRLVGFDEQYF.

The V and J genes are TRBV28 and TRBJ2-3, with a possible D match to TRBD1 (8 bases). The V and J ends lost 4 bases and 6 bases respectively, with 14 bases between them. The germline V gene encodes CDR1 MDHEN and CDR2 SYDVKM. There are 14 residues in the CDR3. The DNA for the CDR3 is TGTGCCAGCAGTTGGGGAGGGGACAGGGATACGCAGTATTTT. This gives the protein CASSWGGDRDTQYF.

The chain carries TRBV23-1 and TRBJ2-7; D might be TRBD2 (5 bases). Being an ORF, TRBV23-1 has a function that is uncertain. With 0 bases removed from V and 6 bases from J, the gap between germline ends came to 18 bases. This CDR3 has 16 amino acids. This chain's CDR3 is CASSQSARASCGEQYF. The CDR3 nucleotides are TGCGCCAGCAGTCAATCGGCGCGGGCTAGCTGTGGCGAGCAGTACTTC.

In its sample, this clone was seen a few times. The chain has TRBV15 and TRBJ1-4, with 7 positions matching TRBD1. CDR1 is LNHNV and CDR2 is YYDKDF in the germline V gene (reference sequence). V lost 3 bases, J lost 2 bases, and 15 bases stayed unmatched. CDR3 length: 19 residues. CDR3 nucleotide sequence: TGTGCCACCAGCAGGGCCGGGACAGAGAAAGGGGGGACTAATGAAAAACTGTTTTTT. Protein: CATSRAGTEKGGTNEKLFF.

This clone was counted only a few times. The chain links TRBV11-3 to TRBJ2-3; 7 nucleotides match TRBD2. Germline trimming cut 5 bases from V and 4 bases from J; bases unmatched to any gene: 15. The CDR3 is 17 amino acids. Germline CDR1 reads SGHNT; CDR2 reads YENEEA. CDR3 region: CASSRSQTSMGPDTQYF. CDR3 nucleotides: TGTGCCAGCAGCCGATCACAGACTAGCATGGGGCCAGATACGCAGTATTTT.

This clone appeared once. V gene TRBV28 combines with J gene TRBJ2-3; D not certain. The CDR3 is made up of 12 amino acids. In germline, CDR1 is MDHEN, CDR2 SYDVKM. Trimming removed 0 bases at V and 6 bases at J, with 4 bases between. The CDR3 DNA is TGTGCCAGCAGTTTATGGGCTGATACGCAGTATTTT. Its translation: CASSLWADTQYF.

The rearrangement uses TRBV28 and TRBJ2-2, with 12 bases lining up with TRBD2. The CDR3 length is 15 residues. The trim removed 6 bases at V and 4 bases at J, leaving 3 bases unmatched. CDR1 MDHEN and CDR2 SYDVKM come from the germline V gene. CDR3 DNA: TGTGCCAGCAGCTCGGGACTAGCGGGCACCGGGGAGCTGTTTTTT. This codes for CASSSGLAGTGELFF.

This clone was detected only a few times. The V call is TRBV9, the J call TRBJ1-1; no definite D call. This CDR3 is built from 14 residues. Trimming pared 5 bases from V and 1 base from J, leaving 12 bases between. CDR1 and CDR2 from the germline V gene are SGDLS and YYNGEE. CDR3 DNA sequence: TGTGCCAGCAGGCCCGTTGTGGGGAACACTGAAGCTTTCTTT. It specifies CASRPVVGNTEAFF.

Regarding this clone: Compared with germline, one end of the junction differs, possibly owing to a read error. The rearrangement uses TRBV5-1 and TRBJ1-1, with TRBD1 identical over 7 bases. Germline V gene data show CDR1 as SGHRS and CDR2 as YFSETQ. This CDR3 has 15 residues. As DNA, the CDR3 is TGCGCCAGCAGGGGGGCGACAGGGACAATTACTGAAGTTTTCTTT. Amino acids: CASRGATGTITEVFF.

The CDR3 here is CASSVGPGEYAKNIQYF. CDR3 bases: TGTGCCAGCAGCGTAGGTCCTGGGGAATATGCCAAAAACATTCAGTACTTC. The chain employs TRBV9 and TRBJ2-4; D call uncertain. The CDR3 consists of 17 residues. Deletions cut 0 bases from V and 1 base from J, with 14 bases between. Germline CDR1 is SGDLS and CDR2 is YYNGEE. The full variable domain, completed using reference TRBV9 and TRBJ2-4, is DSGVTQTPKHLITATGQRVTLRCSPRSGDLSVYWYQQSLDQGLQFLIQYYNGEERAKGNILERFSAQQFPDLHSELNLSSLELGDSALYFCASSVGPGEYAKNIQYFGAGTRLSVL.

The gene calls are TRBV29-1 and TRBJ2-1, with unresolved D. Trimming pared 4 bases from V and 3 bases from J, leaving 10 bases between. This CDR3 is 13 amino acids long. The germline CDR1 and CDR2 sequences are SQVTM and ANQGSEA. CDR3 DNA sequence: TGCAGCGTTGTGGGCGATAGCTACAATGAGCAGTTCTTC. This encodes CSVVGDSYNEQFF.

This rearrangement joins TRBV14 to TRBJ1-6; tentative D call: TRBD1 (5 bases). Germline CDR1 is SGHDN and CDR2 is FVKESK. The CDR3 length is 15 residues. V shed 3 bases and J shed 10 bases, with 16 bases lying between them. CDR3 DNA sequence: TGTGCCAGCAGCCAGAACGTGGGGGTTGGGTCACCCCTCCACTTT. Its translation is CASSQNVGVGSPLHF.

The chain is built from TRBV11-3 and TRBJ2-1; D is unclear. There are 16 residues in the CDR3. V was trimmed by 5 bases and J by 0 bases, leaving 14 bases between them. CDR1 SGHNT and CDR2 YENEEA come from the germline V gene. In nucleotides, the CDR3 is TGTGCCAGCAGCCCCCCCAGAGAAATCTCCTACAATGAGCAGTTCTTC. Amino acid sequence: CASSPPREISYNEQFF. Full variable domain (missing parts from reference TRBV11-3 and TRBJ2-1): EAGVVQSPRYKIIEKKQPVAFWCNPISGHNTLYWYLQNLGQGPELLIRYENEEAVDDSQLPKDRFSAERLKGVDSTLKIQPAELGDSAVYLCASSPPREISYNEQFFGPGTRLTVL.

The rearrangement uses TRBV18 and TRBJ2-3; TRBD2 aligns across 9 bases. The junction had 9 bases not matched to a gene; V was cut back by 1 base and J by 7 bases. Germline V gene data show CDR1 as KGHSH and CDR2 as LQKENI. The CDR3 has 16 amino acids. CDR3 sequence reads: CASSPRLAGIENTQYF. The DNA of the CDR3 is TGTGCCAGCTCACCACGCCTAGCGGGGATCGAGAATACGCAGTATTTT. Supplemented by reference TRBV18 and TRBJ2-3, the full variable domain reads NAGVMQNPRHLVRRRGQEARLRCSPMKGHSHVYWYRQLPEEGLKFMVYLQKENIIDESGMPKERFSAEFPKEGPSILRIQQVVRGDSAAYFCASSPRLAGIENTQYFGPGTRLTVL.

This sequence joins TRBV28 and TRBJ1-5, with TRBD1 matching 8 bases. J gave up 6 bases and V 5 bases, and 3 bases lay outside the gene matches. The CDR3 totals 13 residues. Germline V CDR1 and CDR2: MDHEN, SYDVKM. In DNA, the CDR3 is TGTGCCAGCAGTGGGACAGGAGGTCAGCCCCAGCATTTT. This encodes CASSGTGGQPQHF.

This clone occurred a few times. The chain carries TRBV1 and TRBJ2-7; the tabulated D call, TRBD2, remains unverified against the DNA. TRBV1 is a documented pseudogene. This CDR3 has 16 amino acids. CDR3 DNA: TGCGCCAGCAGCCAAGATGCGGCGGGAGTAATAAACGAGCAGTACTTC. Encoded protein: CASSQDAAGVINEQYF.

Here the CDR3 reads CASRPGGRNIQYF. CDR3 coding DNA: TGTGCCAGCAGGCCAGGGGGGAGAAACATTCAGTACTTC. The chain has TRBV6-8 and TRBJ2-4; perhaps TRBD1 as D (7 bases). In germline, CDR1 is MNHGY, CDR2 SAAAGT. This CDR3 is built from 13 residues. The ends were cut back, 6 bases at V and 6 bases at J, with 12 bases in the middle.

The V gene is TRBV10-2, the J gene TRBJ1-2; D might be TRBD1 (6 bases). The CDR3 runs 13 residues. From germline, CDR1 is WSHSY and CDR2 SAAADI. V lost 6 bases, J lost 4 bases, and 12 bases lay in between. DNA for the CDR3: TGCGCCAGCAGCCTACAGGGAATCTATGGCTACACCTTC. Its protein is CASSLQGIYGYTF.

This clone appeared a few times. The chain has TRBV15 and TRBJ2-3; the D is unclear. The V gene lost 1 base and the J gene lost 2 bases, with 10 bases spanning the gap. The length of the CDR3 is 15 residues. The germline V gene encodes CDR1 LNHNV and CDR2 YYDKDF (reference sequence). The CDR3 protein is CATSRGLQYTDTQYF. DNA for the CDR3: TGTGCCACCAGCAGAGGGTTACAGTACACAGATACGCAGTATTTT. The variable domain in full, with the rest retrieved from reference TRBV15 and TRBJ2-3, is DAMVIQNPRYQVTQFGKPVTLSCSQTLNHNVMYWYQQKSSQAPKLLFHYYDKDFNNEADTPDNFQSRRPNTSFCFLDIRSPGLGDTAMYLCATSRGLQYTDTQYFGPGTRLTVL.

The V call is TRBV19, the J call TRBJ1-3; TRBD1 aligns across 11 bases. The length of the CDR3 is 14 residues. After removal of 10 bases from V and 3 bases from J, the junction contained 5 bases not matched to a gene. Per germline, CDR1 LNHDA and CDR2 SQIVND (reference sequence). CDR3 protein: CATADRGLGNTIYF. The CDR3 DNA is TGTGCCACCGCGGACAGGGGGCTTGGAAACACCATATATTTT.

This chain joins TRBV28 and TRBJ2-7, with D hard to call. This CDR3 region has 12 residues. Germline CDR1 is MDHEN and CDR2 is SYDVKM. V was trimmed by 7 bases and J by 5 bases, leaving 12 bases between them. CDR3 sequence (DNA): TGTGCCAGCACCCGTGGCCTTGACGAGCAGTACTTC. Its translation: CASTRGLDEQYF. Filled out from reference TRBV28 and TRBJ2-7, the complete variable domain reads DVKVTQSSRYLVKRTGEKVFLECVQDMDHENMFWYRQDPGLGLRLIYFSYDVKMKEKGDIPEGYSVSREKKERFSLILESASTNQTSMYLCASTRGLDEQYFGPGTRLTVT.

The CDR3 reads CASSLDNAYGYTF. For the CDR3, the DNA is TGTGCCAGCAGTTTGGACAACGCCTATGGCTACACCTTC. This rearrangement joins TRBV28 to TRBJ1-2; D is possibly TRBD1 (5 bases). The length of the CDR3 is 13 residues. Germline CDR1 and CDR2: MDHEN and SYDVKM. The V gene lost 3 bases and the J gene lost 4 bases, with 9 bases spanning the gap.

The rearrangement uses TRBV7-2 and TRBJ2-3; D is possibly TRBD1 or TRBD2 (6 bases each). The length of the CDR3 is 14 residues. Per the germline V gene, CDR1 is SGHTA and CDR2 is FQGNSA. Trimming took 5 bases from V and 6 from J, leaving 15 bases between them. This CDR3 is CASSQWGAADTQYF. As DNA, the CDR3 is TGTGCCAGCAGCCAGTGGGGGGCAGCTGATACGCAGTATTTT.

This clone ranks as medium-sized. The chain joins TRBV11-3 to TRBJ1-6; no clear D gene. Germline V gene data show CDR1 as SGHNT and CDR2 as YENEEA. V was clipped by 5 bases and J by 4 bases, with 12 bases between them. There are 15 residues in the CDR3. The CDR3 region is CASSPEADYNSPLHF. The CDR3 region has the DNA TGTGCCAGCAGCCCGGAGGCAGATTATAATTCACCCCTCCACTTT.